This T cell receptor (beta chain) is drawn from a study of T cells in Graves' hyperthyroidism and ophthalmopathy. Study-level points and caveats: Blood shared most expanded thyroid clonotypes above 0.001.

TCR beta CDR3 sequences were amplified from RNA transcripts. HTBI primers were used for first-round RT-PCR of the TCR CDR3. TCRdb used MiXCR to reprocess the multiplex PCR reads, holding one entry per CDR3 protein. The data show 530,000 or so distinct CDR3 sequences, more than 45% seen once. V lost 1 base and J lost 2, with 9 bases in between. Germline V lookup: CDR1 SGHNT, CDR2 YENEEA. The CDR3 runs to 14 residues. There are a few counts of this clonotype. Its antigen is unidentified. The chain uses TRBV11-3 and TRBJ2-7; weak D call: TRBD1 (6 bases). The receptor was isolated from a woman younger than 30 with Graves' hyperthyroidism. Sequencing was carried out using peripheral blood or thyroid tissue (not recorded which). DNA for the CDR3: TGTGCCAGCAGCTTAGGGACAGACACCTACGAGCAGTACTTC. Its translation is CASSLGTDTYEQYF. Based on the CDR3 plus reference TRBV11-3 and TRBJ2-7, the full variable domain is EAGVVQSPRYKIIEKKQPVAFWCNPISGHNTLYWYLQNLGQGPELLIRYENEEAVDDSQLPKDRFSAERLKGVDSTLKIQPAELGDSAVYLCASSLGTDTYEQYFGPGTRLTVT.